This T cell receptor beta chain appears in the sequencing data of a study of blood T cell repertoires in COVID-19. About the research overall: The United States, Italy and Spain supplied acute and convalescent COVID-19 samples. The analysed material was cDNA or gDNA that came from T cells, B-cell-depleted T cells, or PBMCs.

Original data processing: Cell counts per sample came from amplifying reference gene primers. Repertoires were generated with immunoSEQ multiplex PCR, while TCRdb's copy carries only in-frame clones and drops some. V, J and clone size are those of that table, while D and trimming were read from the DNA. The table records 300,000 to 450,000 clones, around 87% of them present only once. Trimming took 4 bases from V and 4 from J, leaving 11 bases between them. The length of the CDR3 is 13 residues. Germline V gives CDR1 SGHNT, CDR2 YYREEE (reference sequence). Sequencing was done on a sample of peripheral blood. The sequence came from a human donor in a cohort sampled during active COVID-19. The gene calls are TRBV5-4 and TRBJ1-2, with D unresolved. The CDR3 DNA follows: TGTGCCAGCAGCCGGGAGGTTGGCTATGGCTACACCTTC. Translating it yields CASSREVGYGYTF.